This TCR beta chain was captured by sequencing in a study of OX40 agonist ivuxolimab in advanced cancers. Clones were sequenced by immunoSEQ multiplex PCR, and TCRdb holds only the in-frame ones, with some missing. Of almost 45,000 clones listed, 88% are singletons. As for this clone: Its antigen is undetermined.

General study points: The CD4+ and CD8+ T cells in the blood had expanded clonally by week 6 at 0.1 to 3.0 mg/kg. Average numbers of expanded clones were greater in CD8+ T cells than in CD4+. The investigators did not determine what antigen specificity the expanded peripheral T cells had.

This CDR3 has 16 amino acids. Trimming took off 4 bases at V and 2 bases at J, with 16 bases between the two ends. CDR1 MNHNS and CDR2 SASEGT come from the germline V gene. The specimen was CD4+ or CD8+ T cells sorted from blood, collected in a trial of the OX40 agonist ivuxolimab. V usage is TRBV6-1 and J usage is TRBJ2-3; D might be TRBD1 (6 bases). This sequence was found in an adult with an advanced solid tumor such as melanoma, head and neck, liver or kidney cancer. This CDR3 is CASSGRGLHYTDTQYF. The CDR3 DNA sequence: TGTGCCAGCAGTGGCAGGGGCCTACATTACACAGATACGCAGTATTTT.